This T cell receptor beta chain was documented in a study of blood T cell repertoires in COVID-19 (TCRdb year 2020). Some background on the complete study: Collaborator samples came from the United States, Italy and Spain and covered acute and convalescent phases of COVID-19. Sample metadata almost always included a de-identified subject ID, COVID-19 status, age in years and sex. The material from the prospective study consisted of cDNA or gDNA derived from T cells, B-cell-depleted T cells, or PBMCs. Where HLA class I and class II types were available, the types were taken from metadata supplied by the sample provider, not from assay-based typing. The samples were drawn from the first 160 participants of the ongoing ImmuneRACE study and from roughly 1,300 subjects provided by 6 global collaborators. Deeply sampled blood TCRbeta repertoires from subjects exposed to, actively infected with, or recovered from COVID-19 were included in the dataset. The repertoires were made available in a free public database intended to serve as a resource for research on the immune response to SARS-CoV-2. The paper as a whole reports these results and caveats: Clinical and demographic metadata were provided uncurated, with the amount varying by source and participant.

Sequences SEHNR (CDR1) and FQNEAQ (CDR2) are obtained from the germline V gene (reference sequence). Its CDR3 holds 16 amino acids, cysteine through phenylalanine. Only the CDR3 DNA stays, 48 bases, in frame from base 1. Trimming costs V 1 base and J 5 bases, and their ends lie 17 bases apart. On this clone itself: The specificity of this receptor is unknown. No much larger clonotype is one base removed from it; base qualities were not supplied.

The collaborating institutions used their own protocols to collect whole blood in K2EDTA tubes. For TCRbeta analysis, collaborator samples were shipped as frozen whole blood, as isolated PBMCs, or as DNA extracted from either sample type. TCRbeta CDR3 regions were amplified from genomic DNA by means of the immunoSEQ Assay, a bias-controlled multiplex PCR. Regarding the original processing steps: Within the assay, amplification of reference gene primers was used to estimate how many nucleated cells each sample contained. To quantify the absolute abundance of each unique TCRbeta CDR3 rearrangement, sequence reads were collapsed and filtered. Productive Simpson clonality was computed per sample as the square root of Simpson's diversity index over productive rearrangements. Here the immuneACCESS table is served through TCRdb, limited to in-frame sequences with V and J called. Missing clones are a known gap in these copies; in checked studies unresolved V genes cover under half, and the rest lacks a known reason. V and J calls and clone size are those listed in that table; D and trimming were worked out from the DNA. Present in this sample are about 59,000 clones, around 81% of which were seen just once. The ten largest clones represent approximately 3.4% of the sample.

The rearranged segments are TRBV7-9 and TRBJ2-5; no D gene is confidently identified. Sequences were obtained from peripheral blood. The sequence was obtained from a woman older than 75 with acute or convalescent COVID-19. The nucleotide sequence is TGTGCCAGCAGCTTAGGTGGGCGTTCCGGCCGGGAGACCCAGTACTTC. Translated, this gives CASSLGGRSGRETQYF.